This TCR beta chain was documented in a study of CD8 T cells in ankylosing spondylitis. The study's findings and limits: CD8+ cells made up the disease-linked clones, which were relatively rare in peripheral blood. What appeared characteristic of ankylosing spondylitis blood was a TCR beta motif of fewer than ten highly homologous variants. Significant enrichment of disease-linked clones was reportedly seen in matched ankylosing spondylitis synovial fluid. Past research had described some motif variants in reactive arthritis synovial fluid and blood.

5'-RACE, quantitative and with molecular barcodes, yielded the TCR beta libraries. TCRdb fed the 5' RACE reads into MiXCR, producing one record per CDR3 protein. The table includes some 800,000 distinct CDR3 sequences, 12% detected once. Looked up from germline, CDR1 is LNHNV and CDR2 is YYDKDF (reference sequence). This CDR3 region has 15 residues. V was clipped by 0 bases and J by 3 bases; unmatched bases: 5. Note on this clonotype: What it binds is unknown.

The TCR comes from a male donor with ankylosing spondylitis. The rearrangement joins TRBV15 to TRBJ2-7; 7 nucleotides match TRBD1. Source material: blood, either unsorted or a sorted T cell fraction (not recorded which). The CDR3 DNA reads TGTGCCACCAGCAGAGATAGGGGACAGAACTACGAGCAGTACTTC. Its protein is CATSRDRGQNYEQYF.